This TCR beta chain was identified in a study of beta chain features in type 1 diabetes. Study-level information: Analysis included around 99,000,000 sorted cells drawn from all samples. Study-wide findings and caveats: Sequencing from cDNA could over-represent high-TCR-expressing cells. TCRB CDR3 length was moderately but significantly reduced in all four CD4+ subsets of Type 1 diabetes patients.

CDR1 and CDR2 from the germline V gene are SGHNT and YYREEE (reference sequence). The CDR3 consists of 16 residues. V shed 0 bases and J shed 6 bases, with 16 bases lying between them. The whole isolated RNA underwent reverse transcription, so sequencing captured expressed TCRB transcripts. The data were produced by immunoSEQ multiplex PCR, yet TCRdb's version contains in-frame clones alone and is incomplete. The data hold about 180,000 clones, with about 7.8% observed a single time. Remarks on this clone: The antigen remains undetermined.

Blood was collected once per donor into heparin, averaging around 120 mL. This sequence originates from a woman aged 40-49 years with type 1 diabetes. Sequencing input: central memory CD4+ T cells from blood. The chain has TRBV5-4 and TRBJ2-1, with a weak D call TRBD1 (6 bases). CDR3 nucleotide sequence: TGTGCCAGCAGCTTGGGTGGCAGGGGCAGATTCAATGAGCAGTTCTTC. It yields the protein CASSLGGRGRFNEQFF. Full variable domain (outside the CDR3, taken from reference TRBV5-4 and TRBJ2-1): ETGVTQSPTHLIKTRGQQVTLRCSSQSGHNTVSWYQQALGQGPQFIFQYYREEENGRGNFPPRFSGLQFPNYSSELNVNALELDDSALYLCASSLGGRGRFNEQFFGPGTRLTVL.